The next 7 T cell receptor delta chains were all read from a single sample in a study of γδ T cells in repeated Plasmodium falciparum infection. TCRdb reanalysed the multiplex PCR reads via CATT. The sample lists around 82,000 delta-chain clones, 1.4% occurring once. Flow sorting of PBMC yielded separate Vgamma9/Vdelta2+ and Vdelta2-negative gammadelta T cell populations for bulk repertoire analysis. The sequencing input was gamma-delta T cells from blood. All receptors derive from a pool of human donors (malaria-infected and uninfected, not separated).

This chain connects TRDV1 to TRDJ1; D possibly corresponds to TRDD3 (5 bases). No J segment appears in TCRdb, so it was assigned here by matching the sequence to germline. Germline lookup yields CDR1 TSWWSYY and CDR2 QGS. The V gene lost 5 bases and the J gene lost 7 bases, with 14 bases spanning the gap. The CDR3 length is 13 residues. CDR3 in amino acids: CALGKGGMSKLIF. DNA of the CDR3: TGTGCTCTTGGGAAAGGGGGTATGAGTAAACTCATCTTT.

About this clone itself: The protein that TCRdb holds for this DNA derives from a much larger clone and differs from the translated DNA at residue 15, which likely indicates a read error; the protein shown here is translated from the DNA. This chain links TRDV1 with TRDJ2, with 11 bases aligning to TRDD3. The CDR3 covers 22 residues. From germline, CDR1 is TSWWSYY and CDR2 QGS. V was pared by 5 bases and J by 1 base, with 21 bases of the junction left unmatched. The CDR3 region is CALGSNRPSPYWGISLTAQLFF. CDR3 bases: TGTGCTCTTGGGAGCAACCGGCCTTCCCCTTACTGGGGGATAAGTTTGACAGCACAACTCTTCTTT.

This clone was observed a few times. With only one base between it and a far larger clone, this is likely a read error. The sample contains more than one DNA sequence encoding this CDR3. The chain is built from TRDV1 and TRDJ1; 8 positions agree with TRDD3. Here the J gene was assigned by germline matching of the DNA, as TCRdb has none. This CDR3 is built from 22 residues. The V gene's germline CDR1 is TSWWSYY and CDR2 QGS. V shed 1 base and J 3 bases; nucleotides not matched to a gene: 25. The CDR3 DNA is TGTGCTCTTGGGGAACAAAGTCGATGGTCGGGTTCATACTGGGGGTTACCCGATAAACTCATCTTT. This sequence encodes CALGEQSRWSGSYWGLPDKLIF.

Comment on this clone: A much larger clone is a single base away; this may be a read error. The chain recombines TRDV1 with TRDJ1, with a tentative D call TRDD3 (6 bases). The germline V gene encodes CDR1 TSWWSYY and CDR2 QGS. CDR3 size: 14 residues. This CDR3 is CALGAGASWDKLIF. The CDR3, as DNA: TGTGCTCTTGGTGCGGGCGCGTCCTGGGATAAACTAATCTTT.

This clone was recorded many times. The CDR3 region has the DNA TGTGCTCTTGGGGAACTTCTTCCTACGAGGGTACTGGGGGAAACCGATAAACTCATCTTT. Translation: CALGELLPTRVLGETDKLIF. This chain joins TRDV1 and TRDJ1; the D gene is possibly TRDD3 (9 bases). CDR3 length: 20 residues. Germline V gene lookup returns CDR1 TSWWSYY and CDR2 QGS. Trimming pared 0 bases from V and 2 bases from J, leaving 25 bases between.

This clone was observed many times. A much larger clone differs by one base, so this may be a read error. Other DNA sequences within the sample encode an identical CDR3. The V and J genes are TRDV1 and TRDJ1, with TRDD3 matching over 7 bases. Losses at the gene ends were 3 bases for V and 0 bases for J; bases not matched to a gene: 13. The germline V gene has CDR1 TSWWSYY and CDR2 QGS. CDR3 length equals 18 residues. The CDR3: CALGECSTGESYTDKLIF. In nucleotides, the CDR3 is TGTGCTCTTGGGGAGTGCTCTACTGGGGAATCGTACACCGATAAACTCATCTTT.

This clone is termed medium-sized (0.01 to 0.1%). This specimen includes other DNA sequences encoding the same CDR3. This chain joins TRDV3 and TRDJ1; 9 bases map to TRDD3. Per the germline V gene, CDR1 is TVYSNPD and CDR2 is GDNSRS (reference sequence). V lost 2 bases to trimming and J lost 2 bases; unmatched junction nucleotides: 27. CDR3 size: 21 residues. CDR3 amino acids: CAFSPVPTSRLLGDLTDKLIF. DNA of the CDR3: TGTGCCTTTTCCCCAGTTCCTACATCTCGACTACTGGGGGACCTAACCGATAAACTCATCTTT.